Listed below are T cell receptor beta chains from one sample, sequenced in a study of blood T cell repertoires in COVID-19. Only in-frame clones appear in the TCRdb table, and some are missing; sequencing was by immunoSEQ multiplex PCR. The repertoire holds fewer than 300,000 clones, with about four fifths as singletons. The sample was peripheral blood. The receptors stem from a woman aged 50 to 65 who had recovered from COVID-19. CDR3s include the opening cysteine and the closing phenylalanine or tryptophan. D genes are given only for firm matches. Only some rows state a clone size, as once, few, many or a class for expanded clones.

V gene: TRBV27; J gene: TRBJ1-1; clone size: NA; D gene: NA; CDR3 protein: CASSFSGRAGTEAFF; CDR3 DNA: TGTGCCAGCAGTTTTAGCGGCAGGGCGGGGACTGAAGCTTTCTTT
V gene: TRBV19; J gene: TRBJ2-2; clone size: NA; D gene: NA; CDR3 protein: CASGQRSGELFF; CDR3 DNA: TGTGCCAGCGGTCAGAGGAGCGGGGAGCTGTTTTTT
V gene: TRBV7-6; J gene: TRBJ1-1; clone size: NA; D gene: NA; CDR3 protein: CASSLRHGMNTEAFF; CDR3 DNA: TGTGCCAGCAGCCTTAGACACGGGATGAACACTGAAGCTTTCTTT
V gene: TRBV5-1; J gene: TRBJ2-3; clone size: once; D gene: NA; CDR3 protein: CASSLASDGHTQYF; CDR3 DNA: TGCGCCAGCAGCTTGGCTAGTGACGGCCATACGCAGTATTTT
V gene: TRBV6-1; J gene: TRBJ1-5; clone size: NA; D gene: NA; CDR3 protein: CASSEALFEARVGQPQHF; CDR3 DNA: TGTGCCAGCAGTGAAGCGCTTTTTGAGGCCAGGGTAGGTCAGCCCCAGCATTTT
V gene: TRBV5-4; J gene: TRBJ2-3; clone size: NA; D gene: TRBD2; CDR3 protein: CASSGGTRWAVTQYF; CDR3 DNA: TGTGCCAGCAGCGGCGGGACTAGATGGGCAGTTACGCAGTATTTT
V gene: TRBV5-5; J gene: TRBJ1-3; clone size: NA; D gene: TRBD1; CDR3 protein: CASRETGGDSGNTIYF; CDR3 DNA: TGTGCCAGCAGGGAGACAGGGGGAGACTCTGGAAACACCATATATTTT
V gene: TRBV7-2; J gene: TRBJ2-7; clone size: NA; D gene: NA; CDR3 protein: CASSFIRAGSYEQYF; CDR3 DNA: TGTGCCAGCAGCTTCATCAGGGCTGGAAGCTACGAGCAGTACTTC
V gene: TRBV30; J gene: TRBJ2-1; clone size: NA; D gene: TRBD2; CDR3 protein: CASEGGLADNEQFF; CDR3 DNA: TGTGCCTCCGAAGGGGGACTAGCGGACAATGAGCAGTTCTTC
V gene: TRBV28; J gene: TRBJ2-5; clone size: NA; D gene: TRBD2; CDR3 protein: CASRTGTSGRFGETQYF; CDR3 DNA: TGTGCCAGCAGAACGGGGACTAGCGGGAGGTTCGGAGAGACCCAGTACTTC
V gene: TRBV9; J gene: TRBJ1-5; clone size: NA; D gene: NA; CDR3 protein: CASSVGGGVGQPQHF; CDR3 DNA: TGTGCCAGCAGCGTAGGTGGAGGGGTAGGTCAGCCCCAGCATTTT